The sequence of this T cell receptor beta chain was determined in a study of T cells in Graves' hyperthyroidism and ophthalmopathy. The CDR3 loop spans 15 amino acids. V was pared by 3 bases and J by 0 bases, with 1 base of the junction left unmatched. The germline V gene has CDR1 LNHNV and CDR2 YYDKDF (reference sequence). Study outcomes and limitations: In blood, most of the thyroid clonotypes expanded above 0.001 were also present. Ophthalmopathy was model-predicted a median roughly 6.2 months pre-onset.

This clonotype was observed many times. What it binds is not known. The source material, RNA transcripts, was used to amplify TCR beta CDR3 regions. TCR CDR3 underwent first-round RT-PCR with the HTBI primer set. Each CDR3 protein is one row after TCRdb ran MiXCR on the multiplex PCR reads. The data hold about 400,000 distinct CDR3 sequences, with about 15% observed a single time. The genes are TRBV15 and TRBJ2-2, with 7 bases fitting TRBD1. Source material: blood. The receptor's source is a woman in her 30s with Graves' hyperthyroidism. Here the CDR3 DNA reads TGTGCCACCAGCAGGGACAGGTCGAACACCGGGGAGCTGTTTTTT. Residues: CATSRDRSNTGELFF. Looking up the rest from reference TRBV15 and TRBJ2-2 gives the full variable domain: DAMVIQNPRYQVTQFGKPVTLSCSQTLNHNVMYWYQQKSSQAPKLLFHYYDKDFNNEADTPDNFQSRRPNTSFCFLDIRSPGLGDTAMYLCATSRDRSNTGELFFGEGSRLTVL.